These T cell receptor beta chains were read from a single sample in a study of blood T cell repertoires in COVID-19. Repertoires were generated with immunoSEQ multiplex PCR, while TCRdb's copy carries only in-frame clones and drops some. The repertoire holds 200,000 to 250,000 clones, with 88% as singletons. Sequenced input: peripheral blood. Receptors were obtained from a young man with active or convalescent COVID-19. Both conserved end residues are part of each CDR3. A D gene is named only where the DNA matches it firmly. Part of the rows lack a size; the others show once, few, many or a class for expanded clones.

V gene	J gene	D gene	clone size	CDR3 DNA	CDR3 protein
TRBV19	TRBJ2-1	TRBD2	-	TGTGCCAGTAGTAAAGGACTAGCGGGGCTCAATGAGCAGTTCTTC	CASSKGLAGLNEQFF
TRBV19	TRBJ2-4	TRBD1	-	TGTGCCAGTAGTAGCCGGACAGGAATAGCCAAAAACATTCAGTACTTC	CASSSRTGIAKNIQYF
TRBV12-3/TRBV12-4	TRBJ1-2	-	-	TGTGCCAGCAGCCTGGGGCCTTATGGCTACACCTTC	CASSLGPYGYTF
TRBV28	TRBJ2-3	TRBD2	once	TGTGCCAGCAGTTTATATTATGGGACTAGCGGAAACACAGATACGCAGTATTTT	CASSLYYGTSGNTDTQYF
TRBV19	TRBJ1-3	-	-	TGTGCCAGTAGTACCCGCGAGGCGCGTTTGGGAAACACCATATATTTT	CASSTREARLGNTIYF
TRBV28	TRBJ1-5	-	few	TGTGCCAGCACCTTCGGGGGGGGGAGCTTGCTACGCAATCAGCCCCAGCATTTT	CASTFGGGSLLRNQPQHF
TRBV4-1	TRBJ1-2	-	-	TGCGCCAGCAGCCCCCGGGAAACCGGGAACTATGGCTACACCTTC	CASSPRETGNYGYTF
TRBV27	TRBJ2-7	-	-	TGTGCCAGCAGTTTATCTCTAGGAGGCGAGCAGTACTTC	CASSLSLGGEQYF
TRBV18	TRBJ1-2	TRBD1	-	TGTGCCAGCTCAACAGAAGAGACAGGGGCAGGTGGCTACACCTTC	CASSTEETGAGGYTF
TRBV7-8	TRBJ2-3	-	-	TGTGCCAGCAGCCAGGGACTGCGCACAGATACGCAGTATTTT	CASSQGLRTDTQYF
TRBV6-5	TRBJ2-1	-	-	TGTGCCAGCAGTCAACAGGGCGATGAGCAGTTCTTC	CASSQQGDEQFF
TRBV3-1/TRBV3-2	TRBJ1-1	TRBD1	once	TGTGCCAGCAGTCCGGGACAGGGGGCAGGTGGGGCTTTCTTT	CASSPGQGAGGAFF
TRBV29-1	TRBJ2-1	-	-	TGCAGTGGGAGGGGGACACTCCGAAACAATGAGCAGTTCTTC	CSGRGTLRNNEQFF
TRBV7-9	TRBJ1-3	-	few	TGTGCCAGCAGCTCCACAGAACTTGGAAACACCATATATTTT	CASSSTELGNTIYF
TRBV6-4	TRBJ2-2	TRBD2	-	TGTGCCAGCAGTGACGAGGCTAGCGGCACCGGGGAGCTGTTTTTT	CASSDEASGTGELFF
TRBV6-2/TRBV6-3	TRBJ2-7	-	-	TGTGCCAGCAGTTCAAGTCGTAGCGGCCTCTCCTACGAGCAGTACTTC	CASSSSRSGLSYEQYF
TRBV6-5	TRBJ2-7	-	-	TGTGCCAGCAGTTATGTCGGACCAGGGCCTACCTACGAGCAGTACTTC	CASSYVGPGPTYEQYF
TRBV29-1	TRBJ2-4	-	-	TGCAGCGTTGTCGGGGGGCAAATCAAAAACATTCAGTACTTC	CSVVGGQIKNIQYF
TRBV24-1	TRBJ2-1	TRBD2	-	TGTGCCACCAGTTTTGGGACTAGCGGGAGTGAGCAGTTCTTC	CATSFGTSGSEQFF
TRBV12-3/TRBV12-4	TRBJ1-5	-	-	TGTGCCAGCAGTTTAGCGGAGGATCAGCCCCAGCATTTT	CASSLAEDQPQHF
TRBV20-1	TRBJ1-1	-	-	TGCAGTGTGTATCGAGGCACTGAAGCTTTCTTT	CSVYRGTEAFF
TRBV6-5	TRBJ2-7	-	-	TGTGCCAGCAGTCCCGGGGGGCGACCTTTGGGGGAGCAGTACTTC	CASSPGGRPLGEQYF
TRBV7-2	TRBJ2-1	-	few	TGTGCCAGCAGCTTAAGGGGAACTGAGCAGTTCTTC	CASSLRGTEQFF
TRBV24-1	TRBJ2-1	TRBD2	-	TGTGCCACCAGTGACCCTAGCGGGAGCTCCTACAATGAGCAGTTCTTC	CATSDPSGSSYNEQFF
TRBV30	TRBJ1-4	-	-	TGTGCCTGGAGTGTGGGCAGTGATAATGAAAAACTGTTTTTT	CAWSVGSDNEKLFF
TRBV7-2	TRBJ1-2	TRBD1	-	TGTGCCAGCAGCCCGACGGACAGGACGAGGGGCTACACCTTC	CASSPTDRTRGYTF
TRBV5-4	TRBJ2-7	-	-	TGTGCCAGCAGCTTCACGGGGACCTACGAGCAGTACTTC	CASSFTGTYEQYF
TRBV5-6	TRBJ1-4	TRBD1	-	TGTGCCAGCAGCCTGAGGGACAGGAATGAAAAACTGTTTTTT	CASSLRDRNEKLFF
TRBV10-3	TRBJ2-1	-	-	TGTGCCATCAGTGAGTCTGGGGGGTCCTACAATGAGCAGTTCTTC	CAISESGGSYNEQFF
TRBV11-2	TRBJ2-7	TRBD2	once	TGTGCCAGCAGCTTAGCGGGAACTAGCGGGAGCAGCTCCTACGAGCAGTACTTC	CASSLAGTSGSSSYEQYF
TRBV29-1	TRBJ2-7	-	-	TGCAGCGAGAAAAGACTAGGGCCCCACGAGCAGTACTTC	CSEKRLGPHEQYF
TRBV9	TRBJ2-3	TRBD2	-	TGTGCCAGCAGCGAGAGGGACGGCGGGAGCGTTTTAACAGATACGCAGTATTTT	CASSERDGGSVLTDTQYF
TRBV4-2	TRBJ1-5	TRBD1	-	TGTGCCTCCGGACAGGGGGTGGGAGTAGGACAGCCCCAGCATTTT	CASGQGVGVGQPQHF
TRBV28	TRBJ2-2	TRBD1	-	TGTGCCAGCAGGTGGACAGGGCTAACGAACACCGGGGAGCTGTTTTTT	CASRWTGLTNTGELFF
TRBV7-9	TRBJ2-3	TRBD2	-	TGTGCCAGCAGCGTCTTGAGCGGGGCGAACGGAGGGCAGTATTTT	CASSVLSGANGGQYF
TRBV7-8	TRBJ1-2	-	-	TGTGCCAGCAGCTTCGGGACAAGCTATGGCTACACCTTC	CASSFGTSYGYTF
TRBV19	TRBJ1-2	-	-	TGTGCCAGTAGGAGCGGTAAGCTGTTGGAGGTTGGCTACACCTTC	CASRSGKLLEVGYTF
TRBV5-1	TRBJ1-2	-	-	TGCGCCAGCAGCTTGGTGGAGAGCATTAACTATGGCTACACCTTC	CASSLVESINYGYTF
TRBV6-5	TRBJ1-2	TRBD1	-	TGTGCCAGCAGTACCCGACAGGGGGGGATTGGTGGCTACACCTTC	CASSTRQGGIGGYTF
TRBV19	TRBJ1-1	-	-	TGTGCCAGTAGTTCTCAAAGACGGGAGAACACTGAAGCTTTCTTT	CASSSQRRENTEAFF